In its sample, the clone carrying this T cell receptor (beta chain) was seen once. The germline V and J ends were trimmed by 0 bases and 0 bases, with 15 bases remaining between them. Germline V CDR1 and CDR2: MGHRA, YSYEKL. The CDR3 extends over 18 amino acids. This specimen belongs to a study of technical replicates of blood from a handful of donors. TCRdb's copy holds only in-frame clones and misses some; the assay was immunoSEQ multiplex PCR. The sample has fewer than 45,000 clones, about 96% seen once. The receptor was isolated from a human donor in good health. The sample consisted of T cells isolated from PBMCs. The chain recombines TRBV4-1 with TRBJ1-3; TRBD1 is a possible D gene (5 bases). In DNA, the CDR3 is TGCGCCAGCAGCCAAGATAGGGGCGACCTGAGCTCTGGAAACACCATATATTTT. It specifies CASSQDRGDLSSGNTIYF.